The T cell receptor beta chain under discussion was sequenced for a study of blood T cell repertoires in COVID-19. Study context: The samples span acute and convalescent COVID-19 from the United States, Italy and Spain.

A few counts support this clone. Residents of 24 US areas, aged about 18 to 89 years, made up the participants. Clinical history as reported by participants underpinned cohort assignment. Two negative PCRs, clearance, or symptom resolution had been documented for recovered Cohort 3 donors. Sequencing used immunoSEQ multiplex PCR; TCRdb keeps in-frame clones, though not all of them. The sample shows about 140,000 clones, roughly 85% of them seen only once. V lost 6 bases, J lost 5 bases, and 6 bases stayed unmatched. CDR1 and CDR2 from the germline V gene are ENHRY and SYGVKD. The CDR3 is 15 amino acids.

The receptor was derived from a woman in her forties or fifties who had recovered from COVID-19. Sequenced sample: PBMCs or T cells enriched from blood (not recorded which). The chain links TRBV10-3 to TRBJ2-1; 11 bases agree with TRBD2. CDR3 region: CAIRQLAGAHNEQFF. The CDR3 DNA reads TGTGCCATCAGGCAACTAGCGGGGGCACACAATGAGCAGTTCTTC.